This TCR beta chain comes out of a study of cytomegalovirus exposure and HLA in healthy donors (dated by TCRdb to 2015 to 2018). General notes on the study: An earlier analysis of several hundred of the donors reported more than 250 Gb of sequence data and some 120 million unique TCR beta sequences from about 180 million T cells. Every discovery cohort repertoire had been produced on one sequencing platform. The study profiled the T cell repertoires of more than 500 subjects by immunosequencing and related them to cytomegalovirus serostatus. In an earlier analysis of roughly 540 of the donors, high-throughput TCR beta sequencing was used to judge whether each TCR beta V gene segment behaved as functional or pseudogenic. Among the roughly 400 genotyped donors, roughly 80% belonged to the genetic ancestry cluster associated with self-reported Caucasian donors. To predict cytomegalovirus infection status, the study combined high-throughput TCR immunosequencing, statistical association of individual TCRs with disease status, and machine learning. Roughly 310 gigabases of sequencing data and 70 million to 85 million unique TCR sequences were included in an early release covering roughly 700 HLA-typed donors. HLA typing included class I and class II loci at four-digit resolution. In addition to the first cohort of around 670 subjects, a separate validation cohort of 130 or so different subjects was used. A later genetic analysis took genome-wide SNP genotypes for about 65% of the 666 donors and used that subset as a discovery cohort. The number of typed donors differed by locus: about 620-640 for A, B, C, DRB1 and DQB1; 500 to 550 for DQA1; 606 for DPA1; and around 470 for DPB1. Alongside the repertoire data, information on donor age, sex, ethnicity and CMV serostatus was compiled. Rather than drawing on any new phenotypic data, the later analysis identified candidate immune exposures from TCR beta sequences and the way those sequences occurred across donors. The aim of the study was to test whether cataloging public T cell receptors could identify signatures of past pathogen exposure. Across 300 to 400 genotyped donors of the cohort, an average of roughly 250,000 unique TCR beta nucleotide sequences per donor were sequenced, and roughly a sixth of those sequences were non-productive. Four or five DR-DQ haplotypes were handled as single units for association and clustering because linkage in the cohort was strong. A later analysis re-examined previously published TCR beta repertoires from more than 600 donors and added high-resolution HLA genotyping to investigate patterns of TCR occurrence.

As encoded in the germline V gene (reference sequence), CDR1 is SEHNR while CDR2 is FQNEAQ. V and J are truncated by 5 bases and 5 bases respectively, leaving an intervening sequence of 6 bases. The cysteine opens and the phenylalanine closes a CDR3 of 11 amino acids. The retained sequence is limited to the CDR3, 33 bases, with the frame set at the first base. Findings and caveats that apply to the study as a whole: The authors suggested that the approach could potentially be extended to other disease states and immunological phenotypes. A group of highly shared sequence variants was considered likely to be a technical artifact of the sequencing pipeline. Because counts were too low, fewer than 20 rarely observed V segments, including chromosome 9 orphons, were excluded from the earlier analysis of a few hundred of the donors. A further reported finding was that TCR beta sequences accurately predicted the HLA-A and HLA-B alleles for most subjects in the first cohort. An association between a missense DCLRE1C variant and V-gene and J-gene trimming of TCR beta chains was found in a later genetic analysis and replicated in an independent cohort. According to a later analysis, most CMV-associated TCR beta chains appeared to be HLA-restricted, and the HLA associations seemed to be driven largely by CMV exposure. Because HLA typing was missing for some donors at each locus, association tests included only the typed subset. This cohort had only TCR beta chains sequenced, and the lack of alpha or paired-chain data limited which features could be detected. Compared with the approximately 670-donor mean, donors in an Asian-associated ancestry cluster had fewer N-insertions in productive TCRs, according to a later genetic analysis. When HLA alleles, especially DR and DQ, strongly co-occurred, attributing TCR associations to individual alleles was difficult. In a later analysis, around 17,000 TCR beta sequences were associated with specific HLA alleles at a false discovery rate of 0.05. Because the 87-base-pair reads could not distinguish some IMGT-functional V segments, including TRBV6-2 and TRBV6-3, those segments were excluded. In a later analysis, TCR association rates were found to vary across HLA loci, with the most associated TCRs seen for DRB1 alleles and the fewest for HLA-C alleles. In a later analysis, HLA-associated TCR beta chains showed more clonal expansion and lower generation probabilities than non-associated chains that were equally common. In vitro tests confirmed that three of the cytomegalovirus-associated TCR beta chains recognize cytomegalovirus antigens. Linkage disequilibrium might explain the correlated functional status among segregating V segments, but an unknown experimental factor could not be ruled out. Broadly in line with IMGT annotations, most TCR beta V segments showed up in productive rearrangements about 90% or about 30% of the time in an earlier analysis of 450 to 600 of the donors. Sequencing depth was assumed to be roughly uniform across donors in the presence/absence analyses, though that assumption may not hold. In the study, about 150 TCR beta chains were listed as associated with cytomegalovirus. A later analysis reported that several top co-occurrence clusters appeared linked to parvovirus B19, influenza, CMV and Epstein-Barr virus. The only immune exposure information available for the cohort was CMV serostatus. Most TCR sequences were observed very rarely across donors, whereas some public TCRs were present in many individuals. The classifier was reported to diagnose cytomegalovirus status with high specificity and sensitivity in both the original and validation cohorts.

Turning to this clone: The antigen this receptor binds is unknown. Base quality data are lacking; no much larger clone is found one base away.

Receptor amplification or capture employed the immunoSEQ multiplex PCR assay. For the multiplex PCR, a mixture combining 60 forward primers for TCR Vbeta segments and 13 reverse primers for TCR Jbeta segments was used. Amplification of the CDR3 region of rearranged TCR beta genes was performed with a multiplex PCR assay on genomic DNA. Amplified TCR beta libraries were sequenced as 87-base-pair reads on the Illumina HiSeq System. The published analysis was carried out like this. In a later analysis, tens of millions of unique TCR beta chains were counted across the roughly 700 repertoires, and some 10 million of these chains were shared by at least two donors. A nearest-neighbor algorithm error-corrected the raw reads and collapsed the reads into unique sequences, merging closely related sequences to remove PCR and sequencing errors. To assign V, D and J gene segments, CDR3 sequences were aligned to IMGT reference sequences. For a sequence to be retained, a match of at least six nucleotides to both a V gene segment and a J gene segment was required. Rearrangements were called productive when the CDR3 lacked stop codons and stayed in frame with V and J; all others were non-productive. CDR3 was defined by IMGT convention, running from the second conserved V-encoded cysteine to the conserved J-encoded phenylalanine. Sequences without an unambiguous match to a single V gene segment were excluded from the earlier analysis of approximately 600 of the donors. An earlier analysis of some 610 of the donors called V segments functional above 56.7% productive rearrangements and segregating when the between-donor standard deviation exceeded 5%. To diagnose cytomegalovirus status from the catalog of TCR beta chain sequences, a statistical classification framework was built. In a later analysis, V and J genes were assigned by comparing TCR nucleotide sequences against IMGT/GENE-DB human TR gene sequences. A later analysis assigned CDR3 sequences and most-parsimonious VDJ recombination scenarios with the TCRdist pipeline. In a later analysis, each TCR beta chain was defined by its CDR3 amino acid sequence together with its V-gene family, and reads lacking a unique V-gene family were excluded. As a way to deal with suspected cross-contamination and a sequencing artifact, a later analysis dropped 450 to 700 nucleotide sequences that were highly shared and had low generation probability. For each public chain, a later analysis derived a clonal expansion index from normalized ranks of inferred template counts within each repertoire. A later analysis computed generation probabilities with a VDJ recombination model fitted to out-of-frame rearrangements, and checked the results against IGoR. A later analysis scored TCR-TCR, TCR-HLA and TCR-CMV co-occurrence with hypergeometric tests, applying a repertoire-size bias correction to TCR pairs. To estimate false discovery rates, a later analysis permuted the HLA or CMV assignments 20 times. In a later analysis, co-occurring TCRs were grouped using DBSCAN, and TCRdist sequence similarity was added for clustering within HLA-allele-positive subsets. Co-occurrence clustering excluded repertoires with fewer than 30,000 or more than 120,000 public chains, plus five with anomalous nucleotide sharing. The immuneACCESS repertoire file appears here via TCRdb, limited to in-frame rearrangements. These files lack a portion of the clones; in checked studies, under half of the deficit traces to unresolved V genes, and the cause of the others is not known. The V and J calls and the clone size are those of that table, but D and trimming were determined from the DNA. A total of 120,000 or so clones appear in this sample, roughly a tenth of them only once. Clones ranked in the top ten supply 4% to 5% of the sample.

The cohort was made up of roughly 670 healthy bone marrow donors. At the time of sampling, all cohort members were nominally healthy, though unrecorded immune exposures were likely present. The donor tested CMV seropositive, placing the donor among the 290 or so seropositive members of the cohort. Each donor provided a peripheral blood sample, and peripheral blood mononuclear cells were used for TCR beta sequencing. The Qiagen DNeasy Blood Extraction Kit was used to extract genomic DNA from the blood cell samples. This sequence was found in a woman between 18 and 29 years old in good health and CMV-seropositive. The chain joins TRBV7-9 to TRBJ1-1, with the D gene not clear enough to name. The specimen sequenced was PBMCs. The nucleotides are TGTGCCAGCAGCCCGCGTACTGAAGCTTTCTTT. It translates to CASSPRTEAFF.